This TCR beta chain was recorded in a study of vaccination effects on CD4 cells after COVID-19. Study as a whole: Participants were given two doses of BNT162b2 or mRNA-1273 vaccine.

Cells that had been cultured for approximately ten days were the source of isolated CD4+ T cells. Vaccine recipients, nucleocapsid antibody negative, had no prior SARS-CoV-2 infection. Assay used: immunoSEQ multiplex PCR; TCRdb lists only in-frame clones, some missing. The sample has 32,000 or so clones, roughly 65% seen once. In the case of this clone: The antigen is not known.

Looked up from germline, CDR1 is LNHDA and CDR2 is SQIVND (reference sequence). The CDR3 totals 15 residues. The V and J ends lost 7 bases and 5 bases, in that order; junction bases with no gene match: 8. Sequenced here: CD4+ T cells from PBMCs cultured without peptide, sampled before COVID-19 vaccination. The gene calls are TRBV19 and TRBJ1-1, with TRBD1 matching 12 bases. The clonotype comes from a human donor who received a COVID-19 vaccine. For the CDR3, the DNA is TGTGCCAGTATGGGGGACAGGGGGCTATGGACTGAAGCTTTCTTT. Amino acid sequence: CASMGDRGLWTEAFF.